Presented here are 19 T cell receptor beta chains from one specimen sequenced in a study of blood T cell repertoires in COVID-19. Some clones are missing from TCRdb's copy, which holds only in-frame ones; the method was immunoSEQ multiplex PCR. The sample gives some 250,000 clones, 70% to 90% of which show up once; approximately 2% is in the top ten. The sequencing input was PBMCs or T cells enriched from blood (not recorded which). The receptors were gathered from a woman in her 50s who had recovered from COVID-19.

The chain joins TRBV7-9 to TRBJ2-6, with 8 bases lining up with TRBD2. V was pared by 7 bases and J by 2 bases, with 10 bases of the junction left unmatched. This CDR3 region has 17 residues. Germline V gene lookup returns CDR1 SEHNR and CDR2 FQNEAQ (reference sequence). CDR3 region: CASTTRSGSPGANVLTF. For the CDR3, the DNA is TGTGCCAGCACCACCCGGAGCGGGAGCCCTGGGGCCAACGTCCTGACTTTC.

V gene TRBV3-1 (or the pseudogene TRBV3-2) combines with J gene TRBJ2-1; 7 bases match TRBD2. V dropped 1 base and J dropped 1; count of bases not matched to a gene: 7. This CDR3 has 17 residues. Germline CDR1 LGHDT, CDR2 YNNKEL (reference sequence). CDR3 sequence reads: CASSQGSSGWSYNEQFF. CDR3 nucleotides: TGTGCCAGCAGCCAAGGCTCTAGCGGTTGGTCCTACAATGAGCAGTTCTTC.

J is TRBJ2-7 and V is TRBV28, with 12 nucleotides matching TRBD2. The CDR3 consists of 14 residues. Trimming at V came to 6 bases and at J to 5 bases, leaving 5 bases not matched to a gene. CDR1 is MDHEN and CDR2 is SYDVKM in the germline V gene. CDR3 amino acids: CASSLTSGSHEQYF. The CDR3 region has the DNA TGTGCCAGCAGCCTGACTAGCGGGAGCCACGAGCAGTACTTC.

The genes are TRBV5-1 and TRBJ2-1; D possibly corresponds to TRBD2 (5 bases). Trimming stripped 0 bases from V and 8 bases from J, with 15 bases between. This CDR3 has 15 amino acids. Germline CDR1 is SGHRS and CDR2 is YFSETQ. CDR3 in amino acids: CASSLGAGSGDEQFF. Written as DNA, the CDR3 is TGCGCCAGCAGCTTGGGGGCGGGCAGCGGCGATGAGCAGTTCTTC.

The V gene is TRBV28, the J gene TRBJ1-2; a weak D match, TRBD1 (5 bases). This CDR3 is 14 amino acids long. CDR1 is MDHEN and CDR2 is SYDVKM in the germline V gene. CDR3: CALNGAKRNYGYTF. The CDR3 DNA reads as TGTGCGCTAAATGGGGCCAAAAGGAACTATGGCTACACCTTC.

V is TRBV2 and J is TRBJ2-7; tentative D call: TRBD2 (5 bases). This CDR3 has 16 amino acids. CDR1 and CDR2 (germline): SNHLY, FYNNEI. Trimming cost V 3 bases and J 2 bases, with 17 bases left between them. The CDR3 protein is CASSEEVTTSAYEQYF. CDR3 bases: TGTGCCAGCAGTGAGGAGGTGACTACCTCCGCCTACGAGCAGTACTTC.

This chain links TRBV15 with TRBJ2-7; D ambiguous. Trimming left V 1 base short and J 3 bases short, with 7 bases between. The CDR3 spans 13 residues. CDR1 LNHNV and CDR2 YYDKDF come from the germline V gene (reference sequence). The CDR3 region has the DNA TGTGCCACCAGCAGAGCGAGAGACTACGAGCAGTACTTC. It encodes CATSRARDYEQYF.

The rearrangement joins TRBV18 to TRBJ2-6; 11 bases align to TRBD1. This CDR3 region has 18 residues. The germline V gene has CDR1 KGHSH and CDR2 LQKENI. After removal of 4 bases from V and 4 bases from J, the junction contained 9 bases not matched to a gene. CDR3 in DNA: TGTGCCAGCTCACTCGGGACAGGGGGAGCTGGAGGGGCCAACGTCCTGACTTTC. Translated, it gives CASSLGTGGAGGANVLTF.

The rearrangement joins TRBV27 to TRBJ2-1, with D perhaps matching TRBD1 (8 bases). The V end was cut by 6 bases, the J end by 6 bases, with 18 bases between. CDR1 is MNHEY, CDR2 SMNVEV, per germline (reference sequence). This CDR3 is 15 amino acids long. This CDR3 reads CASSLGQGGSNEQFF. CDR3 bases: TGTGCCAGCAGCCTCGGACAGGGAGGGAGCAATGAGCAGTTCTTC.

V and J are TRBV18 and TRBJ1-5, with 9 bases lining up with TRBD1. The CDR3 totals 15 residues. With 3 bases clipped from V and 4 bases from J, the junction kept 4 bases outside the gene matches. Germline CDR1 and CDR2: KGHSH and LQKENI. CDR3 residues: CASSPIGQGNQPQHF. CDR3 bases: TGTGCCAGCTCACCCATCGGACAGGGGAATCAGCCCCAGCATTTT.

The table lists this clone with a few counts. CDR3 in DNA: TGTGCCAGTAGTTTCCGACTAGCGGGAGGGCCGGGGTATGAGCAGTTCTTC. As protein: CASSFRLAGGPGYEQFF. The chain joins TRBV19 to TRBJ2-1; 14 bases are shared with TRBD2. The CDR3 is made up of 17 amino acids. Germline trimming cut 5 bases from V and 8 bases from J; bases unmatched to any gene: 11. Germline loops: CDR1 LNHDA, CDR2 SQIVND (reference sequence).

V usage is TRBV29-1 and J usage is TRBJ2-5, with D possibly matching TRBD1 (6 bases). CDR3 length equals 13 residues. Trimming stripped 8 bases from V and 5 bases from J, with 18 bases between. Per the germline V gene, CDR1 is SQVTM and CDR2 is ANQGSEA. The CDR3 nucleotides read TGCAGCTCCGACGCAGGGGTTTTGGAGACCCAGTACTTC. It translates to CSSDAGVLETQYF. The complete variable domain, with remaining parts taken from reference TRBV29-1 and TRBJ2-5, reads SAVISQKPSRDICQRGTSLTIQCQVDSQVTMMFWYRQQPGQSLTLIATANQGSEATYESGFVIDKFPISRPNLTFSTLTVSNMSPEDSSIYLCSSDAGVLETQYFGPGTRLLVL.

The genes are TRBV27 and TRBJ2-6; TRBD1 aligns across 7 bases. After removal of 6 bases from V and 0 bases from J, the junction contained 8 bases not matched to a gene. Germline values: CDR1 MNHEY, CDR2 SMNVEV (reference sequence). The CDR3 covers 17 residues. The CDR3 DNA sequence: TGTGCCAGCAGCCGAGCACAGGGGATCTCTGGGGCCAACGTCCTGACTTTC. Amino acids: CASSRAQGISGANVLTF.

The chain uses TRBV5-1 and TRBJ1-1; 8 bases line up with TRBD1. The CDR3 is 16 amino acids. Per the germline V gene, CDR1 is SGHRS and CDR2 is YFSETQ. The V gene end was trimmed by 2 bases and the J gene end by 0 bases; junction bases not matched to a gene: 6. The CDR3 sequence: CASSLGTGGMNTEAFF. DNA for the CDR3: TGCGCCAGCAGCTTAGGGACAGGTGGCATGAACACTGAAGCTTTCTTT.

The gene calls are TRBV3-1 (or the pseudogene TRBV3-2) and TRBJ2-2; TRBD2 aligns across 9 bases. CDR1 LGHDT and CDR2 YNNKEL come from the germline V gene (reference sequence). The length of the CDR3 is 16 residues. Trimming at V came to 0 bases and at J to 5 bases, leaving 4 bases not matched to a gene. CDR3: CASSQDRLAATGELFF. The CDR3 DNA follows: TGTGCCAGCAGCCAAGATCGACTAGCGGCGACCGGGGAGCTGTTTTTT.

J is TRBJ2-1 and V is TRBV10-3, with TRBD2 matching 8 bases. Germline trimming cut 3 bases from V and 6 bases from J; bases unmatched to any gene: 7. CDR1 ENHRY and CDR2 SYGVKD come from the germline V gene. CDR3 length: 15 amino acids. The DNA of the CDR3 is TGTGCCATCAGTGATGTAGCGGGAAGGGGCAATGAGCAGTTCTTC. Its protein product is CAISDVAGRGNEQFF.

CDR3 protein: CASNPAGQGNNQPQHF. In DNA form, the CDR3 reads TGTGCCAGCAACCCTGCGGGACAGGGGAACAATCAGCCCCAGCATTTT. V is TRBV27 and J is TRBJ1-5, with TRBD1 matching 10 bases. This CDR3 spans 16 amino acids. Germline V gene data show CDR1 as MNHEY and CDR2 as SMNVEV (reference sequence). V gave up 7 bases and J gave up 3 bases; unmatched junction bases: 9.

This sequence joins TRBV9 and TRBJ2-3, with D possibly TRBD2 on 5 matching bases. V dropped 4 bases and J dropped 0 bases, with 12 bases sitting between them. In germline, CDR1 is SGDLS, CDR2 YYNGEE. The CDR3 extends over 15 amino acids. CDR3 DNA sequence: TGTGCCAGCAGCAAAGGCTGGACTAGCACAGATACGCAGTATTTT. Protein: CASSKGWTSTDTQYF.

Here the CDR3 DNA reads TGTGCCACCAGCATTACAGGGGTCCAGGGGCAGCCCCAGCATTTT. Its protein is CATSITGVQGQPQHF. V usage is TRBV15 and J usage is TRBJ1-5; 7 bases are a match to TRBD1. V shed 4 bases, J shed 7 bases, and the junction held 10 bases outside the gene matches. CDR3 size: 15 residues. Germline V gives CDR1 LNHNV, CDR2 YYDKDF (reference sequence).